This TCR beta chain was profiled in a study of response to subunit inactivated influenza vaccine. Overall study findings and caveats: A suggestion made by the authors is that each seasonal influenza vaccination recruits few new T cells.

Germline V lookup: CDR1 LGHDT, CDR2 YNNKEL (reference sequence). The V and J ends lost 4 bases and 2 bases, in that order; junction bases with no gene match: 2. The CDR3 spans 13 residues. This clonotype was picked up many times. Its antigen is not known. TCRdb itself ran the RT-PCR reads through MiXCR, one entry per CDR3 protein. The repertoire holds under 550,000 distinct CDR3 sequences, with 7.5% to 8.5% as singletons. This TCR was recovered from a man in his fifties or sixties who received an inactivated influenza vaccine. This rearrangement joins TRBV3-1 to TRBJ2-7; 7 positions agree with TRBD2. The source material was PBMCs from blood, sampled around 25 months after vaccination. CDR3 sequence: CASSLGLAYEQYF. CDR3 coding DNA: TGTGCCAGCAGCCTTGGACTAGCCTACGAGCAGTACTTC.